The clone carrying this T cell receptor (beta chain) was seen more than once but under ten times. Its antigen is currently unknown. Primed by a sample-barcoded 5' primer and a J-beta primer mix, a second PCR proceeded for 7 to 11 cycles. Each of the cDNA molecules was tagged by a template-switch adaptor with 12 random nucleotides. Each single sample gave us at least 3 million CDR3-containing paired-end reads. TCRdb independently ran MiXCR on the 5' RACE reads; one entry per CDR3 protein. This sample has 700,000 to 950,000 distinct CDR3 sequences, with 58% found just once. These data originate in a study of blood T cells in healthy people across ages. Whole-study findings and limits: Estimated diversity across one million T cells was deemed an underestimate.

This CDR3 has 12 residues. Per germline, CDR1 SEHNR and CDR2 FQNEAQ (reference sequence). Trimming removed 4 bases at V and 6 bases at J, with 9 bases between. The chain has TRBV7-9 and TRBJ1-2; D remains ambiguous. The receptor was derived from a man under 40 in good health. The source material was blood. The CDR3 spells CASSSRSDGYTF. The CDR3 region has the DNA TGTGCCAGCAGCTCCAGGTCCGATGGCTACACCTTC. Using reference TRBV7-9 and TRBJ1-2 for the parts outside the CDR3, the full variable domain is DTGVSQNPRHKITKRGQNVTFRCDPISEHNRLYWYRQTLGQGPEFLTYFQNEAQLEKSRLLSDRFSAERPKGSFSTLEIQRTEQGDSAMYLCASSSRSDGYTFGSGTRLTVV.